These 25 T cell receptor beta chains were sequenced from one sample in a study of T cells in Graves' hyperthyroidism and ophthalmopathy. Template material for amplifying TCR beta CDR3 regions consisted of RNA transcripts. The primer set for the first-round RT-PCR of the TCR CDR3 was HTBI. TCRdb processed the multiplex PCR reads anew with MiXCR; each CDR3 protein has one entry. The table has 300,000 to 400,000 distinct CDR3 sequences, 13% seen once. Sequencing input: blood. These receptor sequences come from a woman under 30 with Graves' hyperthyroidism.

This sequence joins TRBV5-1 and TRBJ2-5; TRBD2 is a possible D gene (5 bases). Deletions cut 0 bases from V and 0 bases from J, with 12 bases between. The CDR3 sequence is 16 residues long. Germline V CDR1 and CDR2: SGHRS, YFSETQ. The CDR3 coding sequence is TGCGCCAGCAGCTTGGTGGTCATAGCGAACCAAGAGACCCAGTACTTC. It is translated as CASSLVVIANQETQYF. Variable domain in full (rest from reference TRBV5-1 and TRBJ2-5): KAGVTQTPRYLIKTRGQQVTLSCSPISGHRSVSWYQQTPGQGLQFLFEYFSETQRNKGNFPGRFSGRQFSNSRSEMNVSTLELGDSALYLCASSLVVIANQETQYFGPGTRLLVL.

J is TRBJ1-5 and V is TRBV4-1; D gene ambiguous. The V gene's germline CDR1 is MGHRA and CDR2 YSYEKL. The CDR3 totals 16 residues. The V and J ends lost 0 bases and 1 base respectively, with 10 bases between them. This CDR3 reads CASSQDGGESNQPQHF. CDR3 sequence (DNA): TGCGCCAGCAGCCAAGACGGAGGTGAAAGCAATCAGCCCCAGCATTTT.

This clonotype was seen repeatedly, ten times or more. V usage is TRBV6-1 and J usage is TRBJ1-5; 9 positions match TRBD1. The CDR3 contains 15 residues. Germline V lookup: CDR1 MNHNS, CDR2 SASEGT. V lost 6 bases to trimming and J lost 4 bases; unmatched junction nucleotides: 7. The DNA for the CDR3 is TGTGCCAGCAGCCAGATGACAGGGGGGAATCAGCCCCAGCATTTT. This sequence encodes CASSQMTGGNQPQHF.

V gene TRBV15 combines with J gene TRBJ1-5; D gene unclear. Germline V lookup: CDR1 LNHNV, CDR2 YYDKDF (reference sequence). Trimming cost V 1 base and J 3 bases, with 7 bases left between them. The CDR3 totals 14 residues. CDR3 DNA sequence: TGTGCCACCAGCAGAGGATCACACAATCAGCCCCAGCATTTT. Translated, it gives CATSRGSHNQPQHF.

The chain joins TRBV5-1 to TRBJ1-2, with TRBD1 identical over 10 bases. J gave up 6 bases and V 4 bases, and 6 bases lay outside the gene matches. There are 14 residues in the CDR3. Germline values: CDR1 SGHRS, CDR2 YFSETQ. Written as DNA, the CDR3 is TGCGCCAGCAGCGGTGGGGACAGGGGTCATGGCTACACCTTC. It translates to CASSGGDRGHGYTF. Filled out from reference TRBV5-1 and TRBJ1-2, the complete variable domain reads KAGVTQTPRYLIKTRGQQVTLSCSPISGHRSVSWYQQTPGQGLQFLFEYFSETQRNKGNFPGRFSGRQFSNSRSEMNVSTLELGDSALYLCASSGGDRGHGYTFGSGTRLTVV.

This clonotype was seen ten or more times. The V gene is TRBV7-2, the J gene TRBJ2-7, with a possible D match to TRBD2 (5 bases). Germline V gives CDR1 SGHTA, CDR2 FQGNSA. The CDR3 has 11 residues. The germline V and J ends were trimmed by 8 bases and 6 bases, with 11 bases remaining between them. The CDR3 spells CASRWGVEQYF. The CDR3 nucleotides are TGTGCCAGCCGTTGGGGAGTCGAGCAGTACTTC.

The V call is TRBV10-3, the J call TRBJ2-5, with D unresolved. CDR1 ENHRY and CDR2 SYGVKD come from the germline V gene. Deletions cut 3 bases from V and 1 base from J, with 6 bases between. This CDR3 is built from 13 residues. The CDR3 nucleotides read TGTGCCATCAGTGACAGGTTCCAAGAGACCCAGTACTTC. Translation gives CAISDRFQETQYF.

The sample holds many counts of this clonotype. The rearrangement joins TRBV12-3 or TRBV12-4 to TRBJ2-3; D may be TRBD1 (6 bases). Trimming took 7 bases from V and 9 from J, leaving 11 bases between them. The CDR3 consists of 11 residues. The CDR3 reads CASTYGQTQYF. In DNA, the CDR3 is TGTGCCAGCACCTACGGACAGACGCAGTATTTT.

The chain combines TRBV12-3 or TRBV12-4 with TRBJ2-7; 7 positions agree with TRBD2. V was clipped by 5 bases and J by 5 bases; unmatched bases: 0. The CDR3 sequence is 11 residues long. CDR3 nucleotides: TGTGCCAGCAGTGGGGGGGACGAGCAGTACTTC. Protein sequence: CASSGGDEQYF.

This clonotype was recorded a few times. V usage is TRBV7-8 and J usage is TRBJ2-1, with D possibly being TRBD1 (5 bases). Trimming removed 0 bases at V and 6 bases at J, with 18 bases between. CDR1 and CDR2 (germline): SGHVS, FQNEAQ. This CDR3 has 17 amino acids. Here the CDR3 DNA reads TGTGCCAGCAGCTTAGCCCGGATCGGACACCCCGCCAATGAGCAGTTCTTC. This gives the protein CASSLARIGHPANEQFF.

At least ten counts were recorded for this clonotype. This rearrangement joins TRBV20-1 to TRBJ2-5; 10 nucleotides match TRBD2. Germline V gives CDR1 DFQATT, CDR2 SNEGSKA (reference sequence). Germline trimming cut 3 bases from V and 5 bases from J; bases unmatched to any gene: 15. This CDR3 region has 17 residues. The CDR3, as DNA: TGCAGTGCTAGGGCCGAGGCTAGCGGGGGCTCATGGGAGACCCAGTACTTC. Its protein is CSARAEASGGSWETQYF.

The table lists this clonotype with many counts. This rearrangement joins TRBV5-6 to TRBJ2-1; D tentatively reads TRBD1 or TRBD2 (5 bases each). The V end was cut by 2 bases, the J end by 4 bases, with 16 bases between. Germline V gene lookup returns CDR1 SGHDT and CDR2 YYEEEE. This CDR3 comprises 16 residues. CDR3 residues: CASSFPPGTPYNEQFF. CDR3 DNA: TGTGCCAGCAGCTTCCCCCCCGGGACGCCGTACAATGAGCAGTTCTTC.

A word on this clonotype: This could be a read error, since a much larger clone is one nucleotide away. The genes are TRBV29-1 and TRBJ2-1, with TRBD1 matching over 10 bases. The CDR3 totals 14 residues. Germline V gene data show CDR1 as SQVTM and CDR2 as ANQGSEA. Losses at the gene ends were 6 bases for V and 8 bases for J; bases not matched to a gene: 10. The DNA for the CDR3 is TGCAGCGTCAAGCCGGGACAGGGGTGGGATGAGCAGTTCTTC. Encoded protein: CSVKPGQGWDEQFF.

At least ten counts were recorded for this clonotype. The chain couples TRBV12-3 or TRBV12-4 to TRBJ2-7; 7 nucleotides line up with TRBD2. V gave up 6 bases and J gave up 0 bases; unmatched junction bases: 5. This CDR3 has 14 amino acids. Here the CDR3 reads CASRLLAASYEQYF. The DNA of the CDR3 is TGTGCCAGCAGGCTTCTAGCGGCCTCCTACGAGCAGTACTTC.

This clonotype was seen repeatedly, ten times or more. V and J are TRBV28 and TRBJ1-4; D gene uncertain. This CDR3 region has 13 residues. The germline V gene encodes CDR1 MDHEN and CDR2 SYDVKM. The V end lost 2 bases, the J end lost 8 bases, and 9 bases lay between the germline ends. The CDR3 here is CASSLPNREKLFF. The CDR3 DNA is TGTGCCAGCAGTTTACCCAACCGGGAAAAACTGTTTTTT.

The chain uses TRBV6-1 and TRBJ2-7; 8 bases line up with TRBD2. V shed 6 bases, J shed 5 bases, and the junction held 9 bases outside the gene matches. CDR1 and CDR2 from the germline V gene are MNHNS and SASEGT. The CDR3 extends over 14 amino acids. The CDR3 region is CASRESGSAHEQYF. CDR3 sequence (DNA): TGTGCCAGCAGAGAAAGCGGGAGTGCCCACGAGCAGTACTTC.

This clonotype was recorded a few times. J is TRBJ2-3 and V is TRBV3-1; possible D gene TRBD2, 6 bases. The V and J ends lost 3 bases and 1 base respectively, with 20 bases between them. Germline V gene sequence: CDR1 LGHDT, CDR2 YNNKEL (reference sequence). The CDR3 is 18 residues long. The CDR3 here is CASSQTPLGGRGTDTQYF. CDR3 nucleotide sequence: TGTGCCAGCAGCCAGACGCCCTTGGGGGGTCGTGGCACAGATACGCAGTATTTT.

In its sample, this clonotype was seen many times. The gene calls are TRBV12-3 or TRBV12-4 and TRBJ2-2; tentative D call: TRBD1 (5 bases). The CDR3 has 16 residues. Deletions cut 3 bases from V and 2 bases from J, with 13 bases between. The CDR3 nucleotides read TGTGCCAGCAGTTTGGGGCGGACACTTAACACCGGGGAGCTGTTTTTT. This encodes CASSLGRTLNTGELFF.

This clonotype was seen only once. This chain links TRBV19 with TRBJ1-1; D not certain. CDR1 is LNHDA and CDR2 is SQIVND in the germline V gene (reference sequence). The germline V and J ends were trimmed by 3 bases and 1 base, with 9 bases remaining between them. The CDR3 sequence is 14 residues long. In DNA, the CDR3 is TGTGCCAGTAGTATCGGGGTACAGAACACTGAAGCTTTCTTT. Protein sequence: CASSIGVQNTEAFF.

This clonotype was found a few times. This chain uses TRBV24-1 with TRBJ2-2; TRBD2 matches 8 bases. The germline V gene has CDR1 KGHDR and CDR2 SFDVKD. The ends lost 0 bases at V and 4 bases at J; junction bases unmatched: 3. The CDR3 runs 16 residues. The CDR3 DNA reads as TGTGCCACCAGTGATTTGGACGGGGGGGCCACCGGGGAGCTGTTTTTT. Residues: CATSDLDGGATGELFF.

This clonotype was detected many times. Its ends do not fully match the called genes, so a read error is possible. The CDR3 DNA reads as TGCAGTGCGGTTAAACAGGGAAAGAACGCTGAAGCTTTCTTT. Residues: CSAVKQGKNAEAFF. This sequence joins TRBV20-1 and TRBJ1-1; D might be TRBD1 (6 bases). The CDR3 consists of 14 residues. CDR1 and CDR2 from the germline V gene are DFQATT and SNEGSKA (reference sequence).

The table lists this clonotype with many counts. The genes are TRBV28 and TRBJ2-7; 7 nucleotides line up with TRBD2. With 5 bases clipped from V and 1 base from J, the junction kept 11 bases outside the gene matches. Per germline, CDR1 MDHEN and CDR2 SYDVKM. This CDR3 comprises 16 residues. The CDR3 nucleotides read TGTGCCAGCAGTCCTCCGGGGGGTGGGTCTTCCTACGAGCAGTACTTC. It yields the protein CASSPPGGGSSYEQYF.

This clonotype came up many times. The rearrangement links TRBV19 to TRBJ1-1; D unclear. The CDR3 is 14 amino acids. The germline V gene has CDR1 LNHDA and CDR2 SQIVND (reference sequence). The V gene lost 6 bases and the J gene lost 4 bases, with 15 bases spanning the gap. The CDR3 sequence is CASRHNGGSTEAFF. CDR3 bases: TGTGCCAGTAGGCACAATGGTGGGAGCACTGAAGCTTTCTTT.

This clonotype was counted ten times or more. The V call is TRBV20-1, the J call TRBJ2-5; 7 bases fit TRBD2. Trimming at V came to 0 bases and at J to 10 bases, leaving 5 bases not matched to a gene. The length of the CDR3 is 12 residues. The germline V gene has CDR1 DFQATT and CDR2 SNEGSKA (reference sequence). The CDR3 region is CSARDPQRDQYF. For the CDR3, the DNA is TGCAGTGCTAGAGATCCCCAGCGGGACCAGTACTTC.

The sample holds many counts of this clonotype. V and J are TRBV2 and TRBJ2-2; no clear D gene. The germline gives CDR1 SNHLY, CDR2 FYNNEI. The CDR3 totals 14 residues. V dropped 3 bases and J dropped 4 bases, with 9 bases sitting between them. The CDR3 DNA sequence: TGTGCCAGCAGTGATGGCAAACCCACCGGGGAGCTGTTTTTT. The encoded protein is CASSDGKPTGELFF.